These 31 T cell receptor beta chains were sequenced from one sample in a study of technical replicates of blood from a handful of donors (dated by TCRdb to the late 2010s). The library was made by the immunoSEQ multiplex PCR assay. Imported from immuneACCESS, the table was reduced by TCRdb to in-frame sequences with V and J called. These copies leave out some clones; in studies compared against another copy, an unresolved V gene accounts for under half, and the cause of the remainder is not known. This sample has about 88,000 clones in its table, and over 90% of those were observed once. The ten largest make up more than 0.2% of the sample. Sample: T cells isolated from PBMCs. The receptors were sampled from a human donor in good health.

The J gene is TRBJ1-4, the V gene TRBV7-9; 8 bases line up with TRBD1. This CDR3 is 15 amino acids long. The V gene end was trimmed by 3 bases and the J gene end by 8 bases; junction bases not matched to a gene: 8. Per germline, CDR1 SEHNR and CDR2 FQNEAQ (reference sequence). CDR3 coding DNA: TGTGCCAGCAGCTTGGGACAGGAGTTAAGGGAAAAACTGTTTTTT. Protein product: CASSLGQELREKLFF.

This clone was picked up one time. This chain links TRBV28 with TRBJ1-2; no clear D. Trimming shortened V by 3 bases and J by 2 bases, and 13 bases separated the two germline ends. This CDR3 is 15 amino acids long. The germline V gene has CDR1 MDHEN and CDR2 SYDVKM. DNA for the CDR3: TGTGCCAGCAGTTTGATGTCAACTCTCAACTATGGCTACACCTTC. Protein: CASSLMSTLNYGYTF.

This sequence joins TRBV5-4 and TRBJ2-5; 8 nucleotides align to TRBD2. V shed 3 bases, J shed 4 bases, and the junction held 14 bases outside the gene matches. The CDR3 is made up of 17 amino acids. Germline-derived CDR1 and CDR2 are SGHNT and YYREEE (reference sequence). This chain's CDR3 is CASSSKISGGPGETQYF. CDR3 nucleotide sequence: TGTGCCAGCAGCTCGAAAATAAGCGGGGGCCCTGGAGAGACCCAGTACTTC. Variable domain in full (rest from reference TRBV5-4 and TRBJ2-5): ETGVTQSPTHLIKTRGQQVTLRCSSQSGHNTVSWYQQALGQGPQFIFQYYREEENGRGNFPPRFSGLQFPNYSSELNVNALELDDSALYLCASSSKISGGPGETQYFGPGTRLLVL.

V is TRBV11-2 and J is TRBJ1-5; 7 nucleotides match TRBD1. The CDR3 extends over 14 amino acids. The germline gives CDR1 SGHAT, CDR2 FQNNGV. With V trimmed by 3 bases and J by 7 bases, 6 bases remained unmatched. CDR3 sequence reads: CASSLDRSGQPQHF. The CDR3, as DNA: TGTGCCAGCAGCTTGGACAGGTCAGGACAGCCCCAGCATTTT.

The V call is TRBV11-2, the J call TRBJ1-4; no firm D call. The CDR3 spans 14 residues. Trimming took off 5 bases at V and 8 bases at J, with 15 bases between the two ends. Looked up from germline, CDR1 is SGHAT and CDR2 is FQNNGV. The CDR3 protein is CASSPVAGPEKLFF. Written as DNA, the CDR3 is TGTGCCAGCAGCCCCGTCGCGGGCCCCGAAAAACTGTTTTTT.

The CDR3 region has the DNA TGTGCCAGCAGTTCCCTAGCGGGGGAGACCGGGGAGCTGTTTTTT. Translation: CASSSLAGETGELFF. The V gene is TRBV27, the J gene TRBJ2-2, with 10 bases aligning to TRBD2. Trimming took 4 bases from V and 5 from J; bases not matched to a gene: 4. CDR3 length: 15 amino acids. Looked up from germline, CDR1 is MNHEY and CDR2 is SMNVEV (reference sequence).

The CDR3 is CASSPQGSRNGYTF. CDR3 bases: TGTGCCAGCAGCCCCCAGGGCTCTCGGAATGGCTACACCTTC. The rearrangement links TRBV6-5 to TRBJ1-2; perhaps TRBD1 as D (5 bases). CDR3 size: 14 residues. V gave up 6 bases and J gave up 6 bases, with 17 bases separating them. CDR1 MNHEY and CDR2 SVGAGI come from the germline V gene.

The CDR3 loop is CASSPTGQETYEQYF. DNA of the CDR3: TGTGCCAGCAGCCCCACGGGACAGGAGACCTACGAGCAGTACTTC. The chain carries TRBV9 and TRBJ2-7; TRBD1 matches at 8 bases. From germline, CDR1 is SGDLS and CDR2 YYNGEE. The CDR3 runs 15 residues. Losses at the gene ends were 4 bases for V and 2 bases for J; bases not matched to a gene: 8.

This rearrangement joins TRBV12-2 to TRBJ1-2; TRBD1, as called in the table, went unchecked against the DNA. TRBV12-2 is annotated as a pseudogene. This CDR3 region has 16 residues. In DNA, the CDR3 is TGTGCAAGTCGCTTAATCGAGTGGGGACAGGACTATGGCTACACCTTC. Translation: CASRLIEWGQDYGYTF.

The rearrangement uses TRBV4-1 and TRBJ2-2; 8 bases line up with TRBD1. With 7 bases clipped from V and 6 bases from J, the junction kept 13 bases outside the gene matches. The CDR3 is made up of 16 amino acids. Germline CDR1 MGHRA, CDR2 YSYEKL. In nucleotides, the CDR3 is TGCGCCAGCAAATCTAGTGGGACAGGCCTCGCCGGGGAGCTGTTTTTT. Translated, it gives CASKSSGTGLAGELFF.

The chain uses TRBV10-2 and TRBJ1-5; D is possibly TRBD1 (5 bases). Trimming cost V 4 bases and J 2 bases, with 9 bases left between them. The germline gives CDR1 WSHSY, CDR2 SAAADI. CDR3 length equals 14 residues. For the CDR3, the DNA is TGCGCCAGCAGTGCAGGGTCCGGCAATCAGCCCCAGCATTTT. Translation: CASSAGSGNQPQHF.

CDR3 protein: CASSLVSGVGETQYF. The CDR3 DNA sequence: TGTGCCAGCAGCTTAGTGTCCGGGGTAGGCGAGACCCAGTACTTC. The rearrangement joins TRBV11-3 to TRBJ2-5, with D possibly TRBD2 on 5 matching bases. Trimming stripped 1 base from V and 5 bases from J, with 14 bases between. The germline V gene has CDR1 SGHNT and CDR2 YENEEA. The length of the CDR3 is 15 residues. Full variable domain (outside the CDR3, taken from reference TRBV11-3 and TRBJ2-5): EAGVVQSPRYKIIEKKQPVAFWCNPISGHNTLYWYLQNLGQGPELLIRYENEEAVDDSQLPKDRFSAERLKGVDSTLKIQPAELGDSAVYLCASSLVSGVGETQYFGPGTRLLVL.

CDR3 sequence: CASSFNRFNEKLFF. The CDR3 bases are TGTGCCAGCAGTTTTAACAGATTTAATGAAAAACTGTTTTTT. The chain joins TRBV28 to TRBJ1-4, with D hard to call. Germline V gene lookup returns CDR1 MDHEN and CDR2 SYDVKM. This CDR3 is 14 amino acids long. V was clipped by 3 bases and J by 4 bases, with 9 bases between them.

The chain couples TRBV7-8 to TRBJ2-7, with TRBD1 matching over 9 bases. Trimming took 3 bases from V and 3 from J; bases not matched to a gene: 6. CDR1 is SGHVS, CDR2 FQNEAQ, per germline. The CDR3 is 15 amino acids. In nucleotides, the CDR3 is TGTGCCAGCAGCTTGTCCGGGACAGGGTACTACGAGCAGTACTTC. Amino acids: CASSLSGTGYYEQYF.

This clone was detected once. V and J are TRBV28 and TRBJ2-1; D gene ambiguous. Germline CDR1 is MDHEN and CDR2 is SYDVKM. V lost 2 bases and J lost 2, with 10 bases in between. CDR3 size: 15 residues. The CDR3 region is CASSLEADAYNEQFF. CDR3 in DNA: TGTGCCAGCAGTTTAGAGGCAGACGCCTACAATGAGCAGTTCTTC.

The rearrangement uses TRBV28 and TRBJ2-1; weak D call: TRBD1 (5 bases). Germline V gene lookup returns CDR1 MDHEN and CDR2 SYDVKM. V was shortened by 2 bases and J by 0 bases, with 11 bases between the two germline ends. The CDR3 has 16 amino acids. The CDR3 bases are TGTGCCAGCAGTTTAGTGACAGAGAGCTCCTACAATGAGCAGTTCTTC. Protein product: CASSLVTESSYNEQFF.

The rearrangement joins TRBV10-3 to TRBJ2-6; D perhaps matches TRBD2 (5 bases). This CDR3 has 13 amino acids. Germline CDR1 ENHRY, CDR2 SYGVKD. The V end lost 11 bases, the J end lost 4 bases, and 12 bases lay between the germline ends. The CDR3 protein is CAGGGTGANVLTF. The DNA for the CDR3 is TGTGCCGGCGGAGGTACCGGGGCCAACGTCCTGACTTTC.

The chain joins TRBV2 to TRBJ2-2; the match to TRBD2 covers 9 bases. This CDR3 comprises 15 residues. V lost 4 bases to trimming and J lost 3 bases; unmatched junction nucleotides: 3. The germline gives CDR1 SNHLY, CDR2 FYNNEI. CDR3 nucleotides: TGTGCCAGCAGTGGGTTAGCGGGGGACACCGGGGAGCTGTTTTTT. This sequence encodes CASSGLAGDTGELFF.

The V gene is TRBV18, the J gene TRBJ1-1; D gene uncertain. This CDR3 is 15 amino acids long. V lost 5 bases and J 4 bases, leaving 17 bases between the germline ends. CDR1 is KGHSH, CDR2 LQKENI, per germline. The DNA of the CDR3 is TGTGCCAGCTCATCCTCCGGGATCCGCCCCACTGAAGCTTTCTTT. This encodes CASSSSGIRPTEAFF.

This sequence joins TRBV19 and TRBJ1-2, with TRBD1 matching 11 bases. Germline CDR1 and CDR2: LNHDA and SQIVND (reference sequence). There are 14 residues in the CDR3. The V gene end was trimmed by 4 bases and the J gene end by 8 bases; junction bases not matched to a gene: 6. The CDR3 loop reads CASSTGQGAEGYTF. The CDR3 coding sequence is TGTGCCAGTAGTACAGGACAGGGGGCTGAAGGCTACACCTTC. The whole variable domain, filled in from reference TRBV19 and TRBJ1-2, reads DGGITQSPKYLFRKEGQNVTLSCEQNLNHDAMYWYRQDPGQGLRLIYYSQIVNDFQKGDIAEGYSVSREKKESFPLTVTSAQKNPTAFYLCASSTGQGAEGYTFGSGTRLTVV.

This chain links TRBV5-1 with TRBJ2-7; 8 bases fit TRBD1. The ends lost 3 bases at V and 7 bases at J; junction bases unmatched: 9. CDR1 is SGHRS and CDR2 is YFSETQ in the germline V gene. The CDR3 sequence is 14 residues long. The DNA of the CDR3 is TGCGCCAGCAGCTCCGGACAGGGCACCTCTGAGCAGTACTTC. This codes for CASSSGQGTSEQYF.

CDR3 residues: CSVVPGLVVTEQYF. The CDR3 coding sequence is TGCAGCGTTGTTCCCGGACTAGTCGTTACCGAGCAGTACTTC. The chain employs TRBV29-1 and TRBJ2-7; 7 positions match TRBD2. Germline CDR1 is SQVTM and CDR2 is ANQGSEA. V dropped 4 bases and J dropped 6; count of bases not matched to a gene: 12. This CDR3 has 14 amino acids.

The chain carries TRBV19 and TRBJ1-1, with 8 bases identical to TRBD1. V lost 4 bases, J lost 7 bases, and 11 bases stayed unmatched. This CDR3 comprises 15 residues. Germline CDR1 and CDR2: LNHDA and SQIVND (reference sequence). The CDR3 loop reads CASSTFGTGEGEAFF. The CDR3 DNA reads as TGTGCCAGTAGTACCTTTGGGACAGGAGAAGGTGAAGCTTTCTTT.

The rearrangement uses TRBV7-3 and TRBJ1-1; TRBD1 agrees at 10 bases. The germline gives CDR1 SGHTA, CDR2 FQGTGA. The CDR3 runs 12 residues. With V trimmed by 4 bases and J by 10 bases, 3 bases remained unmatched. The CDR3 loop is CASSSGTGAAFF. CDR3 DNA: TGTGCCAGCAGCTCCGGGACAGGGGCAGCTTTCTTT.

The chain combines TRBV5-1 with TRBJ2-2; D is perhaps TRBD1 (5 bases). The V end was cut by 0 bases, the J end by 5 bases, with 8 bases between. CDR3 length: 14 amino acids. Germline-derived CDR1 and CDR2 are SGHRS and YFSETQ. The CDR3 sequence is CASSLARATGELFF. CDR3 bases: TGCGCCAGCAGCTTGGCCAGGGCTACCGGGGAGCTGTTTTTT.

The rearrangement links TRBV11-2 to TRBJ2-5; 12 bases map to TRBD2. The CDR3 has 16 amino acids. Trimming cost V 4 bases and J 3 bases; bases outside gene matches: 6. Per germline, CDR1 SGHAT and CDR2 FQNNGV. The CDR3 DNA reads TGTGCCAGCAGCTCGTGGACTAGCGGGGACGAAGAGACCCAGTACTTC. Translation: CASSSWTSGDEETQYF.

CDR3 bases: TGTGCCAGCAGCTTGAGAGGACTAGCATACGAGCAGTACTTC. Protein product: CASSLRGLAYEQYF. This chain joins TRBV5-4 and TRBJ2-7; 8 positions agree with TRBD2. The CDR3 loop spans 14 amino acids. Trimming removed 1 base from V and 4 bases from J; junction bases left unmatched: 4. The germline V gene encodes CDR1 SGHNT and CDR2 YYREEE (reference sequence).

The chain is built from TRBV10-2 and TRBJ2-1; perhaps TRBD2 as D (5 bases). The CDR3 is 15 amino acids. In germline, CDR1 is WSHSY, CDR2 SAAADI. Between the trimmed V and J ends, which lost 2 bases and 2 bases, there was a span of 10 bases. The CDR3 DNA reads as TGCGCCAGCAGTGAGACTGGACTCGCCTACAATGAGCAGTTCTTC. Translated: CASSETGLAYNEQFF.

This chain joins TRBV5-1 and TRBJ2-5; 10 bases are a match to TRBD2. The CDR3 has 15 residues. V was pared by 3 bases and J by 1 base, with 3 bases of the junction left unmatched. Per the germline V gene, CDR1 is SGHRS and CDR2 is YFSETQ. CDR3 DNA sequence: TGCGCCAGCAGCTCCGGACTAGCGGTCCAAGAGACCCAGTACTTC. It is translated as CASSSGLAVQETQYF. The complete variable domain, with remaining parts taken from reference TRBV5-1 and TRBJ2-5, reads KAGVTQTPRYLIKTRGQQVTLSCSPISGHRSVSWYQQTPGQGLQFLFEYFSETQRNKGNFPGRFSGRQFSNSRSEMNVSTLELGDSALYLCASSSGLAVQETQYFGPGTRLLVL.

This clone has a single count. The chain carries TRBV18 and TRBJ1-3, with D perhaps TRBD1 (6 bases). The V end was cut by 0 bases, the J end by 1 base, with 7 bases between. The germline V gene has CDR1 KGHSH and CDR2 LQKENI. The CDR3 contains 15 residues. DNA of the CDR3: TGTGCCAGCTCACCACCGGGGACATCTGGAAACACCATATATTTT. It yields the protein CASSPPGTSGNTIYF.

The V gene is TRBV11-3, the J gene TRBJ1-2; 7 bases are a match to TRBD1. Trimming cost V 1 base and J 5 bases; bases outside gene matches: 10. Germline CDR1 and CDR2: SGHNT and YENEEA. The CDR3 is made up of 16 amino acids. The CDR3 nucleotides are TGTGCCAGCAGCTTAGTGTATACGGGACAGCTTTATGGCTACACCTTC. This sequence encodes CASSLVYTGQLYGYTF.